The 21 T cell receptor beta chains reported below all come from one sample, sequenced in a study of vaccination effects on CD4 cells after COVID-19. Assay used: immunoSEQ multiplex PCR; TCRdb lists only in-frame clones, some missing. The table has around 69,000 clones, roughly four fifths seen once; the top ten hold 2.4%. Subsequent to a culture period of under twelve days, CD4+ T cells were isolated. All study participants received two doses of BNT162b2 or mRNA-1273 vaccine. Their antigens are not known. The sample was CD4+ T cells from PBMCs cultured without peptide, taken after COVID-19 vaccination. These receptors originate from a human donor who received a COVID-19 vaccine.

As DNA, the CDR3 is TGTGCCAGCAGTCCTTTTGAGGGTGCAAAACTGTTTTTT. It codes for CASSPFEGAKLFF. This chain uses TRBV12-3 or TRBV12-4 with TRBJ1-4, with D uncertain. The CDR3 spans 13 residues. With 5 bases removed from V and 10 bases from J, the gap between germline ends came to 14 bases.

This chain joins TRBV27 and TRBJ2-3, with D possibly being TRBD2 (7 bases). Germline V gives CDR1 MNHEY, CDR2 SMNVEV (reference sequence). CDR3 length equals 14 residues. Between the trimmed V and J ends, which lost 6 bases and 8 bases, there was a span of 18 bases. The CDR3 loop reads CASSPRGGIGTQYF. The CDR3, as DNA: TGTGCCAGCAGCCCTAGGGGGGGAATCGGTACGCAGTATTTT.

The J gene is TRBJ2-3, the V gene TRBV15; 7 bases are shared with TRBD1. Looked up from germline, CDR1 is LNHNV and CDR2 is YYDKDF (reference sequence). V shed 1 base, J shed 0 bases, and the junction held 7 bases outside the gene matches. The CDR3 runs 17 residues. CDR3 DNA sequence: TGTGCCACCAGCAGAGTACAGGGGTTAGGTAGCACAGATACGCAGTATTTT. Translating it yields CATSRVQGLGSTDTQYF.

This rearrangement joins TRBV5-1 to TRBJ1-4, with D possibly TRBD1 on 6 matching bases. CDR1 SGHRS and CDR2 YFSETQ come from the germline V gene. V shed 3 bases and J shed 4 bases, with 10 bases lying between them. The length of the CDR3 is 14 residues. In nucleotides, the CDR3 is TGCGCCAGCAGCTCGGGACAATTTAATGAAAAACTGTTTTTT. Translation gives CASSSGQFNEKLFF.

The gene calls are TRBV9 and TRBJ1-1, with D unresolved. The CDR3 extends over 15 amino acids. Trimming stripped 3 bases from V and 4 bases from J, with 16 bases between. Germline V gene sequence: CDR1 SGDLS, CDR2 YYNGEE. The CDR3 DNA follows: TGTGCCAGCAGCGGTACGGAATTTTTGAGCACTGAAGCTTTCTTT. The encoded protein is CASSGTEFLSTEAFF.

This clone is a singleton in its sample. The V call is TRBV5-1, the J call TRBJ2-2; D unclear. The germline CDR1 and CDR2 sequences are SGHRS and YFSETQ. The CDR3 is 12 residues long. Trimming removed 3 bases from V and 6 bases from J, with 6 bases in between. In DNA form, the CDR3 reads TGCGCCAGCAGCTACGACCCCGGGGAGCTGTTTTTT. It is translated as CASSYDPGELFF.

Here the CDR3 DNA reads TGTGCCAGCAGCCAAGATAGTGGACTAGCGGGGGGGCCGGAGACCCAGTACTTC. Translation gives CASSQDSGLAGGPETQYF. The genes are TRBV3-1 (or the pseudogene TRBV3-2) and TRBJ2-5; 15 positions match TRBD2. The J segment lost 5 bases and the V segment lost 0 bases, leaving 7 bases of the junction unmatched. Germline-derived CDR1 and CDR2 are LGHDT and YNNKEL (reference sequence). This CDR3 region has 18 residues.

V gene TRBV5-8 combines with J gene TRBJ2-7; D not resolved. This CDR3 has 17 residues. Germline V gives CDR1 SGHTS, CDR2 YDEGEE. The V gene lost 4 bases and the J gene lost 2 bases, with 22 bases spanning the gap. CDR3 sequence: CASSQGYYVGRAYEQYV. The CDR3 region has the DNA TGTGCCAGCAGCCAAGGATATTATGTGGGCCGAGCCTACGAGCAGTACGTC.

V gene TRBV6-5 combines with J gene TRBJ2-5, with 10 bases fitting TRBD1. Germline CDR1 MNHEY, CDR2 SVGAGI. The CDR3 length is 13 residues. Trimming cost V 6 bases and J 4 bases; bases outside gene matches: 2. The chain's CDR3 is CASRRTGGETQYF. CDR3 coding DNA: TGTGCCAGCAGACGGACAGGGGGAGAGACCCAGTACTTC.

Written as DNA, the CDR3 is TGTGCCAGCATAAGACAGAACATGAACACTGAAGCTTTCTTT. Its protein is CASIRQNMNTEAFF. V is TRBV6-5 and J is TRBJ1-1; tentatively, D is TRBD1 (5 bases). The CDR3 contains 14 residues. From germline, CDR1 is MNHEY and CDR2 SVGAGI. V shed 7 bases and J shed 0 bases, with 12 bases lying between them.

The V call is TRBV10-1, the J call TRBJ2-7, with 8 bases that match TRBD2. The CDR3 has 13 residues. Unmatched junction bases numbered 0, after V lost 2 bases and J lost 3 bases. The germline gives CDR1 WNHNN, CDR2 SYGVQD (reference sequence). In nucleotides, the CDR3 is TGCGCCAGCAGTGAGGCGGGGGGCTACGAGCAGTACGTC. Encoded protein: CASSEAGGYEQYV.

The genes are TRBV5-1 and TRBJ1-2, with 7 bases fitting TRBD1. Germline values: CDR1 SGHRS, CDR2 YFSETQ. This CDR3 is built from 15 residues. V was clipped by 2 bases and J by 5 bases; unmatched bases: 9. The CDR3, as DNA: TGCGCCAGCAGCTTCTCTCCGGGACAGACTTATGGCTACACCTTC. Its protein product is CASSFSPGQTYGYTF.

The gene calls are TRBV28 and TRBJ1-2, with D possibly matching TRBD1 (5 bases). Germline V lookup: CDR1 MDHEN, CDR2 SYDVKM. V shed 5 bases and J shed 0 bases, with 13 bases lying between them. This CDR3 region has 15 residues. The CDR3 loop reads CASSTGGSTNYGYTF. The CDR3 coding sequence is TGTGCCAGCAGTACAGGCGGATCCACTAACTATGGCTACACCTTC.

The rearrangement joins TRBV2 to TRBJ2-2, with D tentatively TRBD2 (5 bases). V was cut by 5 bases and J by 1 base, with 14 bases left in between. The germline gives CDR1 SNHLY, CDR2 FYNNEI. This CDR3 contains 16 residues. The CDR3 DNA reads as TGTGCCAGCAGTAATCTGGCGGGCTGGAACACCGGGGAGCTGTTTTTT. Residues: CASSNLAGWNTGELFF.

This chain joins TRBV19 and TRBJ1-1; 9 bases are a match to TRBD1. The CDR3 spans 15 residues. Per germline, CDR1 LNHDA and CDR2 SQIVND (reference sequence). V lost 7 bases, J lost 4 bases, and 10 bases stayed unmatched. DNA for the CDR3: TGTGCCAGTATGAACAGGGGGCGCTTTACCACTGAAGCTTTCTTT. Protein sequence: CASMNRGRFTTEAFF.

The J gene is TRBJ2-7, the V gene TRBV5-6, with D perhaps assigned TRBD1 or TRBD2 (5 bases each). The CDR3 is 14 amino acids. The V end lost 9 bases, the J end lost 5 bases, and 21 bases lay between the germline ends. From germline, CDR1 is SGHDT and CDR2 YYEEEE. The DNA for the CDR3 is TGTGCCACCAAACGGGGCAGGGATTTCCACGAGCAGTACGTC. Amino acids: CATKRGRDFHEQYV.

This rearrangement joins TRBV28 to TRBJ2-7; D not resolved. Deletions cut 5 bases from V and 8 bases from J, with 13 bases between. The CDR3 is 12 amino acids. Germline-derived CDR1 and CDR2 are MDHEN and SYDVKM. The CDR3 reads CASSTTRYQQYV. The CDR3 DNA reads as TGTGCCAGCAGTACCACGAGATATCAGCAGTACGTC.

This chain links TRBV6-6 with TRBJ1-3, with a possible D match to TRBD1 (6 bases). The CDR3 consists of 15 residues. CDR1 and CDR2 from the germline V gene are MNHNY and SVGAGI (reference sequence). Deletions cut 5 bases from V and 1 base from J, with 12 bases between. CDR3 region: CASSPDRRSGNTIYF. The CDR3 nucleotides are TGTGCCAGCAGTCCTGACAGGAGGTCTGGAAACACCATATATTTT.

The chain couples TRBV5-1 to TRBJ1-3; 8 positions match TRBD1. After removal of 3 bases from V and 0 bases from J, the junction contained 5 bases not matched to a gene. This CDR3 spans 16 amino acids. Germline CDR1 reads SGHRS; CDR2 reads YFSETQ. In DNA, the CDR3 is TGCGCCAGCAGCTCAACAGGGGGAAACTCTGGAAACACCATATATTTT. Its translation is CASSSTGGNSGNTIYF.

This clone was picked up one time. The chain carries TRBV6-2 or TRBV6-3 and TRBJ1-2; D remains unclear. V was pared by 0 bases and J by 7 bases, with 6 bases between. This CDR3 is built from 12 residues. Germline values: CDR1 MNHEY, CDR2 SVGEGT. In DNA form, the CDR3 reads TGTGCCAGCAGTTACTCCTCGTTTGGCTACACCTTC. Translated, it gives CASSYSSFGYTF.

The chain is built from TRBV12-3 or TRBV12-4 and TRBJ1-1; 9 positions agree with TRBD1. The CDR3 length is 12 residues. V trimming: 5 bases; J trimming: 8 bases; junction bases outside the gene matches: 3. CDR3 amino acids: CASSTGTGEAFF. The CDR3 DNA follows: TGTGCCAGCAGTACCGGGACAGGGGAAGCTTTCTTT.